This entry lists 19 T cell receptor beta chains sequenced from one sample in a study of CD49a tissue-resident CD8 T cells in human skin. Produced via immunoSEQ multiplex PCR; TCRdb's table is partial and in-frame only. This table holds 900 to 950 clones, approximately 60% found once. Input material: CLA- CD8+ effector memory T cells sorted from blood. Receptors were obtained from a human donor in good health.

This chain uses TRBV11-3 with TRBJ2-3, with a weak D call TRBD2 (5 bases). CDR3 length: 14 amino acids. V was cut by 1 base and J by 8 bases, with 13 bases left in between. The germline V gene has CDR1 SGHNT and CDR2 YENEEA. CDR3 protein: CASSLGPSGSTQYF. The CDR3 DNA reads TGTGCCAGCAGCTTAGGCCCCTCGGGGAGTACGCAGTATTTT.

The chain uses TRBV7-9 and TRBJ2-7; D is unresolved. Trimming took 6 bases from V and 2 from J, leaving 14 bases between them. This CDR3 is built from 14 residues. The germline V gene encodes CDR1 SEHNR and CDR2 FQNEAQ (reference sequence). CDR3 sequence reads: CASSRELLAYEQYF. The DNA for the CDR3 is TGTGCCAGCAGTCGTGAACTGCTAGCCTACGAGCAGTACTTC.

J is TRBJ2-1 and V is TRBV27; 10 nucleotides agree with TRBD2. The CDR3 is 15 residues long. Germline CDR1 and CDR2: MNHEY and SMNVEV (reference sequence). With V trimmed by 7 bases and J by 2 bases, 5 bases remained unmatched. The chain's CDR3 is CASTSGLAAYNEQFF. The CDR3 DNA reads TGTGCCAGCACGTCAGGACTAGCGGCCTACAATGAGCAGTTCTTC.

This chain uses TRBV6-5 with TRBJ1-5; 8 positions match TRBD1. CDR3 length equals 16 residues. Germline V gene lookup returns CDR1 MNHEY and CDR2 SVGAGI. V dropped 4 bases and J dropped 6; count of bases not matched to a gene: 11. The CDR3 coding sequence is TGTGCCAGCAGTTGGGAATCAGGGGGCGAGGTTCAGCCCCAGCATTTT. Protein product: CASSWESGGEVQPQHF.

This clone is large within its sample. The rearrangement uses TRBV7-9 and TRBJ1-4; D is undetermined. The V gene's germline CDR1 is SEHNR and CDR2 FQNEAQ (reference sequence). The V and J ends lost 2 bases and 5 bases respectively, with 12 bases between them. CDR3 length equals 15 residues. CDR3 nucleotides: TGTGCCAGCAGCTTATGGGAGGGAGGGAATGAAAAACTGTTTTTT. This translates into CASSLWEGGNEKLFF.

The chain combines TRBV7-6 with TRBJ2-3, with 9 nucleotides matching TRBD2. J was trimmed by 2 bases and V by 1 base; bases with no gene match: 16. CDR1 is SGHVS and CDR2 is FNYEAQ in the germline V gene. The length of the CDR3 is 20 residues. CDR3 DNA: TGTGCCAGCAGCTTAGGGCCGCCACGTCTGGCGGGAGGGTTCACAGATACGCAGTATTTT. It codes for CASSLGPPRLAGGFTDTQYF.

The chain combines TRBV13 with TRBJ1-5, with D possibly TRBD1 on 5 matching bases. Looked up from germline, CDR1 is PRHDT and CDR2 is FYEKMQ (reference sequence). This CDR3 has 15 residues. V was clipped by 0 bases and J by 5 bases, with 11 bases between them. The DNA of the CDR3 is TGTGCCAGCAGCTTAGGAGGGGCCCCCTATCAGCCCCAGCATTTT. This translates into CASSLGGAPYQPQHF.

The rearrangement uses TRBV30 and TRBJ1-2; D possibly corresponds to TRBD1 (5 bases). The length of the CDR3 is 13 residues. Trimming left V 0 bases short and J 2 bases short, with 7 bases between. Germline V gives CDR1 GTSNPN, CDR2 SVGIG (reference sequence). Written as DNA, the CDR3 is TGTGCCTGGAGTGTAGGGGTCAACTATGGCTACACCTTC. This sequence encodes CAWSVGVNYGYTF. Looking up the rest from reference TRBV30 and TRBJ1-2 gives the full variable domain: SQTIHQWPATLVQPVGSPLSLECTVEGTSNPNLYWYRQAAGRGLQLLFYSVGIGQISSEVPQNLSASRPQDRQFILSSKKLLLSDSGFYLCAWSVGVNYGYTFGSGTRLTVV.

This clone appeared a single time. V is TRBV28 and J is TRBJ2-1, with 10 bases matching TRBD2. V gave up 6 bases and J gave up 3 bases; unmatched junction bases: 2. Germline V CDR1 and CDR2: MDHEN, SYDVKM. The CDR3 extends over 14 amino acids. In DNA form, the CDR3 reads TGTGCCAGCAGAGGGACTAGCGACTACAATGAGCAGTTCTTC. This encodes CASRGTSDYNEQFF.

The chain carries TRBV6-1 and TRBJ2-7, with D tentatively TRBD2 (6 bases). Germline-derived CDR1 and CDR2 are MNHNS and SASEGT. Between the trimmed V and J ends, which lost 4 bases and 2 bases, there was a span of 9 bases. This CDR3 contains 13 residues. The CDR3: CASSGGGTYEQYF. The CDR3 nucleotides read TGTGCCAGCAGTGGGGGAGGAACCTACGAGCAGTACTTC.

This clone was detected once. The gene calls are TRBV11-2 and TRBJ2-5, with 10 nucleotides matching TRBD1. The CDR3 contains 14 residues. V gave up 4 bases and J gave up 3 bases; unmatched junction bases: 2. Per germline, CDR1 SGHAT and CDR2 FQNNGV. The CDR3 DNA sequence: TGTGCCAGCAGCTACGGGACAGGGGAAGAGACCCAGTACTTC. Residues: CASSYGTGEETQYF.

To note about this clone: It differs at one base from a far larger clone, so likely a read error. The chain links TRBV11-2 to TRBJ2-3; 7 bases are a match to TRBD2. This CDR3 is 16 amino acids long. The germline V gene encodes CDR1 SGHAT and CDR2 FQNNGV. CDR3 in amino acids: CARRLAGGAGTDTQYF. CDR3 nucleotides: TGTGCCCGCAGGCTCGCCGGAGGAGCGGGAACAGATACGCAGTATTTT.

This clone occurred once. The V gene is TRBV27, the J gene TRBJ2-3; 9 bases fit TRBD2. This CDR3 comprises 17 residues. Trimming took 2 bases from V and 0 from J; bases not matched to a gene: 6. Germline V gene sequence: CDR1 MNHEY, CDR2 SMNVEV (reference sequence). CDR3 in amino acids: CASSLAGGFSSTDTQYF. In DNA, the CDR3 is TGTGCCAGCAGTTTAGCGGGAGGGTTTTCTAGCACAGATACGCAGTATTTT.

Regarding this clone: One junction end does not reproduce the germline sequence, and a read error may be involved. V is TRBV6-5 and J is TRBJ2-2; TRBD2 matches 7 bases. Germline CDR1 and CDR2: MNHEY and SVGAGI. This CDR3 has 16 amino acids. CDR3: CASSYSDGRPTGKLFF. The CDR3 nucleotides are TGTGCCAGCAGTTACTCGGACGGGAGGCCCACCGGGAAGCTGTTTTTT.

J is TRBJ2-1 and V is TRBV27; 9 bases agree with TRBD2. J gave up 8 bases and V 2 bases, and 7 bases lay outside the gene matches. The CDR3 totals 15 residues. In germline, CDR1 is MNHEY, CDR2 SMNVEV (reference sequence). The CDR3 reads CASSLGTSLWDEQFF. In nucleotides, the CDR3 is TGTGCCAGCAGTTTAGGGACTAGCCTATGGGATGAGCAGTTCTTC.

This clone was observed a single time. The chain uses TRBV7-9 and TRBJ2-5; D ambiguous. Germline CDR1 reads SEHNR; CDR2 reads FQNEAQ (reference sequence). This CDR3 has 15 amino acids. Trimming took 5 bases from V and 2 from J, leaving 15 bases between them. DNA for the CDR3: TGTGCCAGCAGCCCCCCGAAGAGCGTACAAGAGACCCAGTACTTC. It yields the protein CASSPPKSVQETQYF.

This chain joins TRBV7-9 and TRBJ2-1, with 9 bases that match TRBD2. This CDR3 region has 15 residues. The V and J ends lost 5 bases and 4 bases, in that order; junction bases with no gene match: 6. The germline gives CDR1 SEHNR, CDR2 FQNEAQ (reference sequence). CDR3 loop: CASSPSGNSYNEQFF. The CDR3 nucleotides read TGTGCCAGCAGCCCTAGCGGGAACTCTTACAATGAGCAGTTCTTC.

The V gene is TRBV6-1, the J gene TRBJ2-2; perhaps TRBD1 as D (6 bases). The germline gives CDR1 MNHNS, CDR2 SASEGT. V was pared by 7 bases and J by 8 bases, with 14 bases between. The CDR3 totals 13 residues. The CDR3 region is CASTPPGAGELFF. The CDR3 DNA reads as TGTGCCAGCACTCCCCCAGGGGCAGGGGAGCTGTTTTTT.

The chain combines TRBV7-2 with TRBJ2-7; TRBD2 matches at 9 bases. V lost 3 bases to trimming and J lost 0 bases; unmatched junction nucleotides: 3. The CDR3 contains 15 residues. The germline CDR1 and CDR2 sequences are SGHTA and FQGNSA. CDR3 loop: CASSFRGGASYEQYV. The CDR3 DNA sequence: TGTGCCAGCAGCTTCCGCGGGGGGGCCTCCTACGAGCAGTACGTC.